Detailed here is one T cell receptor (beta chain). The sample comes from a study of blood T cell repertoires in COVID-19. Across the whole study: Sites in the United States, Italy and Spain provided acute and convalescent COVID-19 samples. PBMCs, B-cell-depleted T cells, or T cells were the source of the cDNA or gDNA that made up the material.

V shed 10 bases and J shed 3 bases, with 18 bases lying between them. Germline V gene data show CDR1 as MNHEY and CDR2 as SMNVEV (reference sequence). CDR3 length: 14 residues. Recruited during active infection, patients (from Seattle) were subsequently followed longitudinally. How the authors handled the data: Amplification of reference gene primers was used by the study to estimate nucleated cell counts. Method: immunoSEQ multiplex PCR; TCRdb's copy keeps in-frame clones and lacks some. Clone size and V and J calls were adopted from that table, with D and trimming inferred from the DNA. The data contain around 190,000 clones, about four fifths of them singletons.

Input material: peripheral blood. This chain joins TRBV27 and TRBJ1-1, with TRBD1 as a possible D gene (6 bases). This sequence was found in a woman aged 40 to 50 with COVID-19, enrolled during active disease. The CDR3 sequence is CATRWGPTDTEAFF. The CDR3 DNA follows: TGTGCCACCCGATGGGGGCCGACCGACACTGAAGCTTTCTTT.